This T cell receptor beta chain stems from a study of response to subunit inactivated influenza vaccine. Findings and limits, study-wide: Few additional T cells are recruited per seasonal influenza vaccination, authors suggested.

One entry per CDR3 protein results from TCRdb running MiXCR on the RT-PCR reads. The repertoire holds some 800,000 distinct CDR3 sequences, with 21% as singletons. This clonotype has a handful of counts. Its antigen is unknown. The CDR3 length is 16 residues. CDR1 SGHTA and CDR2 FQGNSA come from the germline V gene. V lost 5 bases, J lost 4 bases, and 20 bases lay in between. This receptor was taken from a man aged 45-65 years who received an inactivated influenza vaccine. The V call is TRBV7-2, the J call TRBJ2-5, with D unclear. The sequences come from PBMCs from blood, collected 4 to 6 days after vaccination. CDR3 amino acids: CASSPRPGPDAETQYF. CDR3 sequence (DNA): TGTGCCAGCAGCCCACGCCCGGGCCCCGACGCAGAGACCCAGTACTTC.